Presented here are 6 T cell receptor beta chains from one specimen sequenced in a study of read filtering for tumor transcriptome and immune sequencing. The library was built from roughly 400 ng RNA with molecular barcoded adaptors for alpha/delta and beta/gamma chains. TCRdb processed the reads anew with MiXCR; each CDR3 protein has one entry. The profile covers roughly 130,000 distinct CDR3 sequences, with 10% to 15% appearing a single time and about 10% taken by the ten largest. Sequences were obtained from a population of CD138-negative cells sorted from bone marrow. These TCRs come from a donor aged 40 or older with multiple myeloma.

This clonotype was seen ten or more times. The chain recombines TRBV6-6 with TRBJ1-5; D unresolved. CDR1 is MNHNY and CDR2 is SVGAGI in the germline V gene (reference sequence). CDR3 length: 14 amino acids. V was clipped by 4 bases and J by 0 bases, with 7 bases between them. CDR3 loop: CASSFSASNQPQHF. The CDR3 DNA is TGTGCCAGCAGTTTTTCAGCTAGCAATCAGCCCCAGCATTTT.

Points on this clonotype: Given a much more abundant clone one base away, this may be a read error. The chain is built from TRBV20-1 and TRBJ2-3; 7 bases match TRBD2. This CDR3 comprises 15 residues. The germline CDR1 and CDR2 sequences are DFQATT and SNEGSKA (reference sequence). CDR3 in amino acids: CSAPDRGDHTDTQCF. In DNA, the CDR3 is TGCAGTGCCCCAGATCGGGGGGATCACACAGATACGCAGTGTTTT.

This clonotype has more than one count but fewer than ten. CDR3 sequence: CASSPGRNQPQHF. DNA of the CDR3: TGTGCCAGCTCACCAGGACGTAATCAGCCCCAGCATTTT. The gene calls are TRBV18 and TRBJ1-5; D call uncertain. Per the germline V gene, CDR1 is KGHSH and CDR2 is LQKENI. The CDR3 is 13 residues long. V shed 2 bases and J shed 4 bases, with 6 bases lying between them.

This clonotype was observed many times. The CDR3 DNA reads TGTGCCAGCAGCCAAGAACTAGATGGAGCTAACTATGGCTACACCTTC. Its translation: CASSQELDGANYGYTF. The chain recombines TRBV4-2 with TRBJ1-2; no firm D call. V was shortened by 0 bases and J by 0 bases, with 11 bases between the two germline ends. The CDR3 sequence is 16 residues long. The germline V gene has CDR1 LGHNA and CDR2 YNFKEQ.

This clonotype has at least ten counts. The chain couples TRBV6-2 or TRBV6-3 to TRBJ2-1; TRBD2 matches at 9 bases. From germline, CDR1 is MNHEY and CDR2 SVGEGT. This CDR3 region has 15 residues. Unmatched junction bases numbered 9, after V lost 3 bases and J lost 9 bases. The CDR3 DNA sequence: TGTGCCAGCAGTTATCCGCGGGGGGGCGGCTTTGAGCAGTTCTTC. This encodes CASSYPRGGGFEQFF.

There are many counts of this clonotype. This rearrangement joins TRBV20-1 to TRBJ2-3, with 7 bases fitting TRBD2. The CDR3 runs to 13 residues. In germline, CDR1 is DFQATT, CDR2 SNEGSKA (reference sequence). V lost 6 bases and J lost 1; bases outside the gene matches: 4. CDR3: CSATRGGTDTQYF. CDR3 in DNA: TGCAGTGCCACCCGGGGGGGCACAGATACGCAGTATTTT.